This T cell receptor beta chain was sequenced for a study of blood T cell repertoires in COVID-19. For the study at large: In each case, the material was cDNA or gDNA derived from T cells, B-cell-depleted T cells, or PBMCs.

Authors' processing steps: Cell counts per sample came from amplifying reference gene primers. Libraries were prepared by immunoSEQ multiplex PCR; TCRdb keeps only in-frame clonotypes and omits some of them. V and J calls and clone size are as listed in that table; D and trimming were resolved from the DNA. This sample yields a few hundred thousand clones, of which roughly 87% are seen a single time; 2% to 3% belongs to the top ten. This clonotype originated in a man aged 18 to 30 with active or convalescent COVID-19. The sequencing sample was made of peripheral blood.

The CDR3 DNA reads as TGTGCCAGCAGCTCAGGGGGGTTTACCTATAATTCACCCCTCCACTTT. Amino acid sequence: CASSSGGFTYNSPLHF. The V call is TRBV7-6, the J call TRBJ1-6; 7 positions agree with TRBD1. Germline trimming cut 4 bases from V and 2 bases from J; bases unmatched to any gene: 5. CDR3 size: 16 residues. Germline V lookup: CDR1 SGHVS, CDR2 FNYEAQ. The variable domain in full, with the rest retrieved from reference TRBV7-6 and TRBJ1-6, is GAGVSQSPRYKVTKRGQDVALRCDPISGHVSLYWYRQALGQGPEFLTYFNYEAQQDKSGLPNDRFSAERPEGSISTLTIQRTEQRDSAMYRCASSSGGFTYNSPLHFGNGTRLTVT.